This T cell receptor (beta chain) was documented in a study of vaccination and CD4 T cells after COVID-19. Sequenced with the Oncomine TCR Beta short-read assay was DNA taken from cultured CD4+ T cells. In TCRdb, the PCR reads were re-called with MiXCR into one record per CDR3 protein. The repertoire holds around 25,000 distinct CDR3 sequences, with roughly 46% as singletons. The V end lost 4 bases, the J end lost 5 bases, and 15 bases lay between the germline ends. The length of the CDR3 is 15 residues. Germline-derived CDR1 and CDR2 are MNHEY and SVGAGI. The time point denotes: late sampling 161 to 241 days after vaccination in a few convalescent patients. Sample treatment: approximately 9-day PBMC culture with coronavirus spike peptide pools or control peptides (ViraFEST assay). This clonotype ranks as medium-sized. Its target is unknown.

The sequencing here drew on CD4+ T cells from blood, cultured in vitro, taken about 7 months after SARS-CoV-2 vaccination. The chain joins TRBV6-5 to TRBJ1-5; D gene uncertain. The clonotype was recovered from a human donor who had recovered from COVID-19. CDR3 DNA: TGTGCCAGCAGTTTAGACGCAACGCACCATCAGCCCCAGCATTTT. It is translated as CASSLDATHHQPQHF.